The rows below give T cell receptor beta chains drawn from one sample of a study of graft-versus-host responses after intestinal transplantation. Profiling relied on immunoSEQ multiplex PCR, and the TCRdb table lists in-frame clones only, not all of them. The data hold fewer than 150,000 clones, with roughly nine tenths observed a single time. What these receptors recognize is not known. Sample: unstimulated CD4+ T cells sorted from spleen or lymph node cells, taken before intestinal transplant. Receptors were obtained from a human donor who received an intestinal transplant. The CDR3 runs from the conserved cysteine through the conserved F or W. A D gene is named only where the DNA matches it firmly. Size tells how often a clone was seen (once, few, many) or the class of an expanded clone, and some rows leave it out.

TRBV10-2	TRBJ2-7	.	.	TGCGCCAGCAGTGAGTTGCAGGAGCAGTACTTC	CASSELQEQYF
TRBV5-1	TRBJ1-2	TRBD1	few	TGCGCCAGCAGCGACTCGGACAGGGGATACTACACCTTC	CASSDSDRGYYTF
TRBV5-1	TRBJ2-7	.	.	TGCGCCAGCAGCTCGGGCAGGGAGATTGCCTACGAGCAGTACTTC	CASSSGREIAYEQYF
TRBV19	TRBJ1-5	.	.	TGTGCCAGTAGACCGCGGGGAAATAGCAATCAGCCCCAGCATTTT	CASRPRGNSNQPQHF
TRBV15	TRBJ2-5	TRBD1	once	TGTGCCACCACGATTGACAGGGTGATCGGAGAGACCCAGTACTTC	CATTIDRVIGETQYF
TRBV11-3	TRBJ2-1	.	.	TGTGCCAGCAGCCCCGACCCATACAATGAGCAGTTCTTC	CASSPDPYNEQFF
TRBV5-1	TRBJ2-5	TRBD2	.	TGCGCCAGCAGCTTGAGCCTAGCGGGGGTGGAGACCCAGTACTTC	CASSLSLAGVETQYF
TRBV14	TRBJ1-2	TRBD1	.	TGTGCCAGCAGCCAGGGGGACAGGGGTAACTATGGCTACACCTTC	CASSQGDRGNYGYTF
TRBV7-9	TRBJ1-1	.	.	TGTGCCAGCAGCCCCCGACAGTCTCTGAACACTGAAGCTTTCTTT	CASSPRQSLNTEAFF
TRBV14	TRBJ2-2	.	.	TGTGCCAGCAACCAAGTACACACCGGGGAGCTGTTTTTT	CASNQVHTGELFF
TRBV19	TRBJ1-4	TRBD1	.	TGTGCCAGTAGCACTGACAGGGGTTTAGGAAAACTGTTTTTT	CASSTDRGLGKLFF
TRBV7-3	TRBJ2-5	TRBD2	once	TGTGCCAGCAGCTTAGGGGGGGGGACCCAGTACTTC	CASSLGGGTQYF
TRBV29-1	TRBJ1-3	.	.	TGCAGCGTTGCGGCTGGAAACACCATATATTTT	CSVAAGNTIYF
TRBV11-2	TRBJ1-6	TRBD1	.	TGTGCCAGCAGCCCAGCCGGGACAGGGGGTTCACCCCTCCACTTT	CASSPAGTGGSPLHF
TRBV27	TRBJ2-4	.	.	TGTGCCAGCAGTCTTCGGGCCCTTGGTGACATTCAGTACTTC	CASSLRALGDIQYF
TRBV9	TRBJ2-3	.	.	TGTGCCAGCAGCGTAGGTCATCACGGGGCCCGCACAGATACGCAGTATTTT	CASSVGHHGARTDTQYF
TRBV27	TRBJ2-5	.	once	TGTGCCAGCAGTTCCCTTCCTCCGGCAGACAAAGAGACCCAGTACTTC	CASSSLPPADKETQYF
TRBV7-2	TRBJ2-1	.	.	TGTGCCAGCAGCTTTAATCCGCTAGCTATAGGCAATGAGCAGTTCTTC	CASSFNPLAIGNEQFF
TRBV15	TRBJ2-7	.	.	TGTGCCACCAGCAGAGGGGGGGACTCCTACGAGCAGTACTTC	CATSRGGDSYEQYF
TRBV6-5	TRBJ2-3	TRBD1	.	TGTGCCAGCAATGTTGGACAGGGTCATGCAGATACGCAGTATTTT	CASNVGQGHADTQYF
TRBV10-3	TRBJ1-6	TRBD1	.	TGTGCCATCAGTGAGCGCAGGGACAGTAATTCACCCCTCCACTTT	CAISERRDSNSPLHF
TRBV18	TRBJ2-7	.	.	TGTGCCAGCTCACCACCGTGGAGGGGGCGCTCCTACGAGCAGTACTTC	CASSPPWRGRSYEQYF
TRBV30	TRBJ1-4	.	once	TGTGCCTGGAGACCTGGATCTGAAAAACTGTTTTTT	CAWRPGSEKLFF
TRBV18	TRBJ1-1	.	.	TGTGCCAGCTCCCGACAGGAGAACACTGAAGCTTTCTTT	CASSRQENTEAFF
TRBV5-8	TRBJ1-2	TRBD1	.	TGTGCCAGCAGCAGGACAGGGGGGAGCTATGGCTACACCTTC	CASSRTGGSYGYTF
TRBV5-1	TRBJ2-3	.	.	TGCGCCAGCAGCTTGTTCGGGCAGCCCCGCACAGATACGCAGTATTTT	CASSLFGQPRTDTQYF
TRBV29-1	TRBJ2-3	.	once	TGCAGCGTCCTTCAGTACGGCACAGATACGCAGTATTTT	CSVLQYGTDTQYF
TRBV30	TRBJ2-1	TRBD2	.	TGTGCCTGGAGTGGGGGACTAGCGGCACGCCAGCAGTTCTTC	CAWSGGLAARQQFF
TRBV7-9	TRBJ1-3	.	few	TGTGCCAGCAGCTTAATTGGAAACACCATATATTTT	CASSLIGNTIYF
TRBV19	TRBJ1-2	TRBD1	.	TGTGCCATATCGGACAGGGGGTTTGGCTACACCTTC	CAISDRGFGYTF